These T cell receptor beta chains were read from a single sample in a study of T cells after posttransplantation cyclophosphamide. Clones were sequenced by immunoSEQ multiplex PCR, and TCRdb holds only the in-frame ones, with some missing. The table lists around 2,000 clones, 55% to 70% of them singletons. The input for sequencing was PBMCs, taken after allogeneic stem cell transplant with posttransplant cyclophosphamide. The receptors stem from a male patient aged 60 to 75 who received an allogeneic stem cell transplant from a related donor and was CMV-positive. Some T cells may be supplied by the graft donor. CDR3s leave out the opening cysteine and the closing phenylalanine or tryptophan.

v_call,cdr3_aa
TRBV11-1,ASSLGGDTYEQY
TRBV9,ASSVSVDSSSYNEQF
TRBV7-3,ASSLMATDTQY
TRBV6-1,ASSYSSVNTEAF
TRBV12-5,ASGWVSGGYNEQF
TRBV4-2,ASSSVTLPGGEGYT
TRBV30,AWSVHRGRLFAT
TRBV19,ASSSRDRVGTEAF
TRBV18,ASSPTSGTRLETQY
TRBV6-5,ASSTTRTKNSPLH
TRBV15,ATSKGTGGIDEQF
TRBV11-2,ASREDRVVTGELF
TRBV7-9,ASSLSGPGTSGKVEQF
TRBV27,ASSPLTGELF
TRBV7-3,ASSLGGGSGYT
TRBV5-4,ASSSGYSYGYT
TRBV30,AWRETGRTEAF
TRBV6-6,ASSYIRQRGQETQY
TRBV19,ASSSHPGGGQPQH
TRBV5-4,ASRDRRDTEAF
TRBV28,ATRDSTATNEKLF
TRBV4-1,ASSQTQRAFNEQF
TRBV29-1,SVGDRAYNEQF
TRBV2,ASALNGAAQY
TRBV13,ASSRIGTGEGGYT
TRBV6-5,ASSYEGAGTGELF
TRBV2,ASSAGNEQY
TRBV7-2,ASSGNRGYEQY
TRBV7-2,ASSLGSSAYEQY
TRBV11-2,ASSLGLNYGYT
TRBV11-2,ASSFDMEDSQPQH